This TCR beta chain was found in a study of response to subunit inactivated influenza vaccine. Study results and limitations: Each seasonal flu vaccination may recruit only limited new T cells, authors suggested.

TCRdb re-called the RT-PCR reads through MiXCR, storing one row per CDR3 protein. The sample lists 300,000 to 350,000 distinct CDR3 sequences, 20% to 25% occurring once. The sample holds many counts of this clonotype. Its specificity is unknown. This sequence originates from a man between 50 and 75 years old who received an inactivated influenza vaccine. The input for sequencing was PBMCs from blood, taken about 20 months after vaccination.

Here the CDR3 reads CSVDVNTEAFF. The DNA for the CDR3 is TGCAGCGTTGACGTGAACACTGAAGCTTTCTTT. The chain combines TRBV29-1 with TRBJ1-1; no clear D gene. Germline V gene lookup returns CDR1 SQVTM and CDR2 ANQGSEA. Trimming took 3 bases from V and 0 from J, leaving 2 bases between them. The CDR3 consists of 11 residues.